This T cell receptor beta chain was recovered during a study of PD-1 blockade in classical Hodgkin lymphoma. There are 15 residues in the CDR3. Trimming removed 2 bases at V and 5 bases at J, with 15 bases between. Germline CDR1 is MNHEY and CDR2 is SVGAGI. Sample time point: cycle 4 day 1 (C4D1), after more than five weeks of nivolumab. Brentuximab vedotin exposure varied among the patients, all of whom had relapsed after autologous stem cell transplantation. The CD8+ T cells came from thawed PBMCs through magnetic negative selection. Produced via immunoSEQ multiplex PCR; TCRdb's table is partial and in-frame only. This table has thousands of clones, roughly four fifths appearing once.

The receptor was derived from a human donor with classical Hodgkin lymphoma. The specimen comprised CD8+ T cells from blood, sampled before the fourth cycle of nivolumab. This chain joins TRBV6-5 and TRBJ1-1, with TRBD1 as a possible D gene (5 bases). CDR3 sequence: CASSYGAGRGTEAFF. CDR3 nucleotides: TGTGCCAGCAGTTACGGGGCGGGGCGTGGGACTGAAGCTTTCTTT.